This T cell receptor beta chain originates from a study of CDR3 diversity in severe acne. TCRdb fed the PCR reads into MiXCR, producing one record per CDR3 protein. This sample has approximately 97,000 distinct CDR3 sequences, with roughly 51% found just once. The V end was cut by 0 bases, the J end by 3 bases, with 9 bases between. Germline assignment: CDR1 SGHNT and CDR2 YYREEE (reference sequence). The CDR3 sequence is 14 residues long. This rearrangement joins TRBV5-4 to TRBJ1-2, with D tentatively TRBD1 (5 bases). The sequencing input was blood. The receptor was isolated from a male donor with acne. CDR3 DNA sequence: TGTGCCAGCAGCTTGGGGGGGACTGACTATGGCTACACCTTC. This codes for CASSLGGTDYGYTF.